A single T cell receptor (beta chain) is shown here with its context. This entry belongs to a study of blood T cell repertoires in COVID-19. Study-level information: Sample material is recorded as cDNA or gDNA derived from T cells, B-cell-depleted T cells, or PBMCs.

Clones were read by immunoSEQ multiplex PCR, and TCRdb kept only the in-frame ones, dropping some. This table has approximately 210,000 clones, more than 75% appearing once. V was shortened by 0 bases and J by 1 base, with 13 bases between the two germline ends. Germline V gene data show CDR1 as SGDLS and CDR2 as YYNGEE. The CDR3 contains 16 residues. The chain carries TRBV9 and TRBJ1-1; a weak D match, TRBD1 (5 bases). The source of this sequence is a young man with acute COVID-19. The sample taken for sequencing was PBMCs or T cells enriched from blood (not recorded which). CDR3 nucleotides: TGTGCCAGCAGCGTAGGGCAGGGAGGGTGGAACACTGAAGCTTTCTTT. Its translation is CASSVGQGGWNTEAFF.